Detailed here is one TCR beta chain. This sample is drawn from a study of blood T cell repertoires in COVID-19. Study-level information: Donors in the United States, Italy and Spain gave samples during acute or convalescent COVID-19.

The CDR3 loop spans 14 amino acids. Trimming removed 5 bases at V and 5 bases at J, with 13 bases between. Germline V gene sequence: CDR1 SGHAT, CDR2 FQDESV (reference sequence). TCRdb keeps only in-frame clones here, not all; method: immunoSEQ multiplex PCR. Of 59,000 or so clones in the sample, around 70% were seen once. What was sequenced was peripheral blood. The J gene is TRBJ2-1, the V gene TRBV11-1; D may be TRBD1 (6 bases). This clonotype originated in a woman between 50 and 59 years old with active or convalescent COVID-19. The CDR3 nucleotides read TGTGCCAGCAGCACACAGGGATTTGACAATGAGCAGTTCTTC. Protein product: CASSTQGFDNEQFF.